This T cell receptor (beta chain) emerged from a study of T cell responses to AZD1222 COVID-19 vaccine (dated by TCRdb to about 2021). Study-wide context: Because spike-specific TCR depth and breadth did not differ between the two schedules, AZD1222 recipients who got a second dose at roughly 4 weeks were pooled with those who got a second dose at roughly 12 weeks. TCR sequencing covered 233 trial participants: 207 given two doses of AZD1222 and 26 given two doses of MenACWY control vaccine. Enrollment into the trials was organized by age into subgroups of 18-55, 56-69 and 70-plus years, and those subgroups contained roughly 150, 30 and 60 TCR-sequenced participants, respectively. What the study reported, not specific to this receptor: Vaccine-associated CD4 TCRs spanned the whole spike protein, with dominant responses in regions 160-218 and 743-854. The 56-69-year group was small, and its depth increase did not reach significance, likely because of low power. Conclusions about previously exposed vaccinees were limited because only a handful of AZD1222 recipients were SARS-CoV-2 seropositive at baseline. Reportedly, almost half of the unique spike-specific TCRs recognized epitopes lying outside the regions that are mutated in the B.1.351 and B.1.1.7 variants. Because no day 14 peak-response samples were available, the repertoires could be characterized only after the peak T cell response. A significant rise in spike-specific TCR breadth and depth was observed after two AZD1222 doses relative to day 0 and relative to MenACWY recipients. Participants were mostly white British and included more females than males, and it was suggested by the authors that clonal diversity may have been underestimated.

The CDR3 regions of human TCRbeta chains were analyzed by immunosequencing. Concerning the study's data processing: TCRs in the repertoires were matched against a reference library of SARS-CoV-2-specific TCRs that had been generated with the MIRA antigen-specificity platform. Breadth meant the fraction of unique TCRs that were SARS-CoV-2-associated, whereas depth meant the fraction of total T cells that were SARS-CoV-2-associated. Each spike-specific TCR was assigned to its reactive spike region and to a CD4 or CD8 class using the MIRA data. Log10-transformed breadth and depth values were compared by one-way ANOVA with Sidak's multiple comparisons tests. Imported from immuneACCESS, the table was reduced by TCRdb to in-frame sequences with V and J called. These copies leave out some clones; in studies compared against another copy, an unresolved V gene accounts for under half, and the cause of the remainder is not known. The DNA gave D and trimming, while V, J and clone size come from that table. This sample gives tens of thousands of clones in total; around 90% of them show up just once. Around 24% of the sample is held by the ten biggest clonotypes.

V and J lose 0 bases and 7 bases, and a span of 12 bases separates them. Including cysteine and phenylalanine, the CDR3 has 14 amino acids. Only the CDR3 region is kept as DNA, spanning 42 bases read in frame from base 1. The germline V gene yields MNHEY for CDR1 and SVGEGT for CDR2. Per the publication, the time point label means: baseline before first vaccination. The vaccinee samples were drawn from two UK trials, COV001 and COV002, one of which was a single-blind randomized controlled phase 2/3 trial testing AZD1222 (ChAdOx1 nCoV-19) in healthy adults. For TCRbeta chain sequencing, PBMC samples were collected from trial participants at day 0 and at day 28 after the second dose. Regarding this clone: Its binding antigen is unknown. Base qualities are not at hand, and no much larger clone is one base apart.

The specimen was peripheral blood, collected on day 0 of AZD1222 vaccination. Here the chain combines TRBV6-2 or TRBV6-3 and TRBJ1-2; the D gene assignment is ambiguous. This clonotype was sampled from an adult in good health. The CDR3 corresponds to CASSYSGGGPGYTF. The nucleotides are TGTGCCAGCAGTTACTCAGGCGGCGGTCCTGGCTACACCTTC.